These 20 T cell receptor beta chains originate from one sample sequenced in a study of cytomegalovirus exposure and HLA in healthy donors (dated by TCRdb to 2016 to 2017). The library came from the immunoSEQ multiplex PCR assay. A mixture of 60 forward primers for TCR Vbeta segments and 13 reverse primers for TCR Jbeta segments was used in the multiplex PCR. TCRdb provides this immuneACCESS table in a form limited to in-frame rearrangements. Some clones are lacking; in checked studies, under half of them reflect an unresolved V gene, and why the rest are absent is not known. Recorded for this sample are 150,000 or so clones; 80% of them occurred a single time. The ten most abundant clones make up roughly 13% of the sample. The sequenced sample consisted of PBMCs. All receptors come from a man aged 25 to 40 in good health and CMV-seropositive.

This chain connects TRBV11-2 to TRBJ1-2, with D maybe TRBD1 (6 bases). The CDR3 extends over 14 amino acids. Trimming left V 4 bases short and J 5 bases short, with 14 bases between. Germline V gene data show CDR1 as SGHAT and CDR2 as FQNNGV. The CDR3 DNA reads TGTGCCAGCAGCTCGGGGGGCTGGGGTTATGGCTACACCTTC. This gives the protein CASSSGGWGYGYTF.

The V call is TRBV6-5, the J call TRBJ1-1, with TRBD1 matching 7 bases. Germline lookup yields CDR1 MNHEY and CDR2 SVGAGI. The CDR3 consists of 13 residues. The junction had 4 bases not matched to a gene; V was cut back by 5 bases and J by 4 bases. The CDR3 bases are TGTGCCAGCAGTAATAACAGGGGCACTGAAGCTTTCTTT. Translation: CASSNNRGTEAFF.

V is TRBV4-2 and J is TRBJ1-2; D call uncertain. The V gene lost 0 bases and the J gene lost 4 bases, with 12 bases spanning the gap. Germline CDR1 reads LGHNA; CDR2 reads YNFKEQ. There are 15 residues in the CDR3. DNA for the CDR3: TGTGCCAGCAGCCAAGATGCAATCGTTAGCTATGGCTACACCTTC. It yields the protein CASSQDAIVSYGYTF.

This clone was seen once. The rearrangement links TRBV10-3 to TRBJ2-7, with a tentative D call TRBD1 (6 bases). Trimming took 4 bases from V and 4 from J, leaving 11 bases between them. CDR1 ENHRY and CDR2 SYGVKD come from the germline V gene. There are 13 residues in the CDR3. As DNA, the CDR3 is TGTGCCATCAGTGTTAAGGGGGAGTACGAGCAGTACTTC. Residues: CAISVKGEYEQYF.

This clone was found once. The CDR3 sequence is CASSKPGGPGANVLTF. Here the CDR3 DNA reads TGTGCCAGCAGTAAACCTGGTGGGCCAGGGGCCAACGTCCTGACTTTC. The chain employs TRBV28 and TRBJ2-6; D not resolved. The germline V and J ends were trimmed by 5 bases and 4 bases, with 15 bases remaining between them. The CDR3 length is 16 residues. Germline V gene sequence: CDR1 MDHEN, CDR2 SYDVKM.

The chain has TRBV5-4 and TRBJ2-7, with 7 bases aligning to TRBD2. Germline V CDR1 and CDR2: SGHNT, YYREEE (reference sequence). V was pared by 0 bases and J by 0 bases, with 0 bases of the junction left unmatched. The CDR3 length is 14 residues. The CDR3 DNA reads TGTGCCAGCAGCTTGGAGCGGGACTCCTACGAGCAGTACTTC. Translated, it gives CASSLERDSYEQYF.

The gene calls are TRBV30 and TRBJ2-1; 10 positions match TRBD1. The germline V gene encodes CDR1 GTSNPN and CDR2 SVGIG (reference sequence). The trim removed 4 bases at V and 9 bases at J, leaving 12 bases unmatched. This CDR3 is 15 amino acids long. CDR3 DNA: TGTGCCTGGATCGCCGGGACAGGGGATTTCGGTGAGCAGTTCTTC. This gives the protein CAWIAGTGDFGEQFF. Full variable domain (remainder filled in from reference TRBV30 and TRBJ2-1): SQTIHQWPATLVQPVGSPLSLECTVEGTSNPNLYWYRQAAGRGLQLLFYSVGIGQISSEVPQNLSASRPQDRQFILSSKKLLLSDSGFYLCAWIAGTGDFGEQFFGPGTRLTVL.

Only a few counts were recorded for this clone. The chain employs TRBV13 and TRBJ2-7; TRBD2 agrees at 10 bases. The J segment lost 3 bases and the V segment lost 1 base, leaving 3 bases of the junction unmatched. The CDR3 has 15 amino acids. Looked up from germline, CDR1 is PRHDT and CDR2 is FYEKMQ (reference sequence). The CDR3 bases are TGTGCCAGCAGCTTAGAGGCTAGCGGGGGCTACGAGCAGTACTTC. Its protein product is CASSLEASGGYEQYF.

This clone was recorded a few times. The chain links TRBV14 to TRBJ2-1; possible D gene TRBD2, 5 bases. Deletions cut 0 bases from V and 7 bases from J, with 13 bases between. CDR1 and CDR2 from the germline V gene are SGHDN and FVKESK. This CDR3 has 15 residues. CDR3 in amino acids: CASSQDFLAGNEQFF. The CDR3 region has the DNA TGTGCCAGCAGCCAAGATTTCCTAGCTGGGAATGAGCAGTTCTTC.

The chain uses TRBV27 and TRBJ2-4, with D maybe TRBD1 (8 bases). In germline, CDR1 is MNHEY, CDR2 SMNVEV (reference sequence). The V end was cut by 2 bases, the J end by 8 bases, with 22 bases between. This CDR3 is 17 amino acids long. The CDR3 reads CASSLRGSRQGRDIQYF. The CDR3 bases are TGTGCCAGCAGTTTACGGGGATCAAGACAGGGGAGGGACATTCAGTACTTC.

The chain recombines TRBV7-9 with TRBJ2-5; D is uncertain. This CDR3 has 15 residues. Trimming removed 4 bases from V and 6 bases from J, with 18 bases in between. CDR1 is SEHNR and CDR2 is FQNEAQ in the germline V gene (reference sequence). Here the CDR3 reads CASSSPSQAIQTQYF. The CDR3, as DNA: TGTGCCAGCAGCTCCCCCTCCCAGGCAATACAGACCCAGTACTTC.

This clone was observed once. Compared with germline, one end of the junction differs, possibly owing to a read error. The chain combines TRBV6-6 with TRBJ2-1; 7 nucleotides align to TRBD1. CDR3 length equals 14 residues. The V gene's germline CDR1 is MNHNY and CDR2 SVGAGI (reference sequence). CDR3 sequence (DNA): TGTGCCAGCAGTGACTCACTCAGGGGGTATGAGCAGTTCTTC. It codes for CASSDSLRGYEQFF.

The genes are TRBV9 and TRBJ2-7; 8 bases agree with TRBD2. The germline V gene encodes CDR1 SGDLS and CDR2 YYNGEE. The trim removed 3 bases at V and 6 bases at J, leaving 8 bases unmatched. The CDR3 is 14 amino acids. The CDR3 DNA is TGTGCCAGCAGCGAGGGCTCCGGGACTAGCGAGCAGTACTTC. Its protein product is CASSEGSGTSEQYF.

The chain joins TRBV15 to TRBJ2-3, with 11 bases fitting TRBD2. The CDR3 loop spans 16 amino acids. Germline V CDR1 and CDR2: LNHNV, YYDKDF (reference sequence). The trim removed 0 bases at V and 6 bases at J, leaving 5 bases unmatched. The CDR3 DNA follows: TGTGCCACCAGCAGAGACGGGACTAGCGGCCTGGATACGCAGTATTTT. Protein sequence: CATSRDGTSGLDTQYF.

The chain employs TRBV5-1 and TRBJ1-3, with D tentatively TRBD1 (5 bases). Germline CDR1 SGHRS, CDR2 YFSETQ. This CDR3 contains 15 residues. Trimming stripped 4 bases from V and 0 bases from J, with 11 bases between. This CDR3 is CASSTGRSSGNTIYF. The CDR3 DNA is TGCGCCAGCAGCACAGGACGGAGCTCTGGAAACACCATATATTTT.

This clone was observed a single time. The rearrangement links TRBV7-2 to TRBJ2-3; TRBD2 agrees at 8 bases. J was trimmed by 4 bases and V by 2 bases; bases with no gene match: 2. CDR1 is SGHTA and CDR2 is FQGNSA in the germline V gene. This CDR3 comprises 14 residues. The CDR3, as DNA: TGTGCCAGCAGCTTAAGCGGGAGTGCAGATACGCAGTATTTT. It codes for CASSLSGSADTQYF. The full variable domain, with the rest looked up from reference TRBV7-2 and TRBJ2-3, is GAGVSQSPSNKVTEKGKDVELRCDPISGHTALYWYRQSLGQGLEFLIYFQGNSAPDKSGLPSDRFSAERTGGSVSTLTIQRTQQEDSAVYLCASSLSGSADTQYFGPGTRLTVL.

With respect to this clone: Likely a read error: the CDR3 ends without its conserved phenylalanine or tryptophan. It is unclear where the CDR3 begins or ends on the DNA, so no DNA is shown, and the CDR3 is as TCRdb lists it. The chain carries TRBV5-3 and TRBJ1-4; the table's D call, TRBD1, was not checked against the DNA. Being an ORF, TRBV5-3 has a function that is uncertain. The CDR3 spans 17 residues, counting both ends. CDR3 protein: CARSSRDIQPEPLMGRS.

This clone was seen only once. This chain links TRBV27 with TRBJ2-7; D may be TRBD1 (5 bases). CDR3 size: 14 residues. Germline CDR1 reads MNHEY; CDR2 reads SMNVEV (reference sequence). Deletions cut 7 bases from V and 3 bases from J, with 16 bases between. The CDR3 loop reads CASMQTTGNYEQYF. Written as DNA, the CDR3 is TGTGCCAGCATGCAGACAACAGGCAACTACGAGCAGTACTTC.

A word on this clone: One end of the junction is discordant with germline, which a read error may explain. The V call is TRBV10-1, the J call TRBJ1-2; D unresolved. The CDR3 has 11 amino acids. Germline-derived CDR1 and CDR2 are WNHNN and SYGVQD (reference sequence). The chain's CDR3 is CASSASDTPFF. The CDR3 DNA follows: TGCGCCAGCAGTGCAAGTGACACACCCTTCTTC.

The chain uses TRBV5-4 and TRBJ1-2, with D perhaps matching TRBD1 (5 bases). Deletions cut 3 bases from V and 0 bases from J, with 15 bases between. CDR1 and CDR2 (germline): SGHNT, YYREEE (reference sequence). The CDR3 covers 16 residues. CDR3 nucleotide sequence: TGTGCCAGCAGCTCAGCTAGACAGCAAGCTAACTATGGCTACACCTTC. Its protein product is CASSSARQQANYGYTF.